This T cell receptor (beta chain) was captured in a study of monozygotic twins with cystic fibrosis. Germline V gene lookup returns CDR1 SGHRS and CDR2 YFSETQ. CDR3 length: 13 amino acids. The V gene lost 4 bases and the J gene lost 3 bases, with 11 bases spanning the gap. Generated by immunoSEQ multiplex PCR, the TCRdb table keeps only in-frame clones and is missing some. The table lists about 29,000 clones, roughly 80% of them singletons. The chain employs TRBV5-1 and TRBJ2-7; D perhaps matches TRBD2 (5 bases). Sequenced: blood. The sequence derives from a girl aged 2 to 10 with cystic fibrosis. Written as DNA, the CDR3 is TGCGCCAGCAGCCCGGGATCTTTCTACGAGCAGTACTTC. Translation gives CASSPGSFYEQYF.